The clone carrying this T cell receptor beta chain turned up a few times. No antigen is known for it. TCRdb used MiXCR to reprocess the reads, holding one entry per CDR3 protein. This sample carries about 400,000 distinct CDR3 sequences, roughly 34% of them seen once, and the ten largest clones take about 13%. The J segment lost 3 bases and the V segment lost 2 bases, leaving 4 bases of the junction unmatched. The CDR3 has 14 amino acids. Looked up from germline, CDR1 is SGHRS and CDR2 is YFSETQ. The source of the sample is a study of T cell repertoires in cytomegalovirus infection. At the level of the study: Recently described HLA-C-restricted plus well-studied HLA-B-restricted CMV epitopes were used. Shared public TCR beta signatures pointed to both CMV infection and a matching HLA type.

This rearrangement joins TRBV5-1 to TRBJ2-5, with 7 bases aligning to TRBD1. The source of this sequence is a human donor in good health (CMV status not recorded). Some clones in this sample may be carry-over from other donors' samples. This material consisted of cultured PBMCs, taken from culture after CMV antigen stimulation. The CDR3 coding sequence is TGCGCCAGCAGCTTTACAGGGGAGAAAGAGACCCAGTACTTC. Residues: CASSFTGEKETQYF.